The next 8 T cell receptor beta chains were all read from a single sample in a study of blood T cell repertoires in COVID-19. Repertoires were generated with immunoSEQ multiplex PCR, while TCRdb's copy carries only in-frame clones and drops some. The sample has around 180,000 clones; less than 90% are singletons. Sequencing was performed on peripheral blood. The receptors here all came from a man aged 55 to 70 with acute or convalescent COVID-19.

The chain joins TRBV9 to TRBJ1-1; 7 bases match TRBD1. CDR3 length: 16 residues. Germline V gives CDR1 SGDLS, CDR2 YYNGEE. V was clipped by 0 bases and J by 1 base; unmatched bases: 6. The CDR3 loop is CASSVGQGERNTEAFF. CDR3 DNA sequence: TGTGCCAGCAGCGTAGGCCAGGGGGAAAGGAACACTGAAGCTTTCTTT.

The chain combines TRBV3-1 (or the pseudogene TRBV3-2) with TRBJ1-2; TRBD1 might be the D (6 bases). V lost 3 bases to trimming and J lost 5 bases, with 22 bases between them. The germline CDR1 and CDR2 sequences are LGHDT and YNNKEL (reference sequence). CDR3 size: 17 residues. The CDR3 spells CASSHPVGSGDQYGYTF. The CDR3 coding sequence is TGTGCCAGCAGCCACCCTGTGGGGTCAGGGGATCAATATGGCTACACCTTC.

V is TRBV10-3 and J is TRBJ1-2; no firm D call. The CDR3 is 13 residues long. Trimming stripped 5 bases from V and 3 bases from J, with 10 bases between. CDR1 and CDR2 from the germline V gene are ENHRY and SYGVKD. The DNA of the CDR3 is TGTGCCATCAGTACAGCCGAAGACTATGGCTACACCTTC. This codes for CAISTAEDYGYTF.

The chain is built from TRBV30 and TRBJ2-1; TRBD2 aligns across 9 bases. V dropped 3 bases and J dropped 6; count of bases not matched to a gene: 6. CDR3 length: 14 residues. From germline, CDR1 is GTSNPN and CDR2 SVGIG (reference sequence). The CDR3 sequence: CAWRRLAGSNEQFF. DNA of the CDR3: TGTGCCTGGAGGCGGCTAGCGGGGTCCAATGAGCAGTTCTTC.

V usage is TRBV5-8 and J usage is TRBJ2-5; 12 positions agree with TRBD2. Germline V gene sequence: CDR1 SGHTS, CDR2 YDEGEE. J lost 5 bases, V lost 5 bases, and 19 bases had no gene match. The CDR3 runs to 19 residues. CDR3 region: CASSSGLAGNQRWEETQYF. CDR3 coding DNA: TGTGCCAGCAGTTCTGGACTAGCGGGGAACCAACGGTGGGAGGAGACCCAGTACTTC.

In this sample, this clone turned up once. For the CDR3, the DNA is TGTGCCAGCAGCTCCCAGGCTGGCACTGAAGCTTTCTTT. Translated: CASSSQAGTEAFF. V usage is TRBV9 and J usage is TRBJ1-1; D remains ambiguous. The V end lost 4 bases, the J end lost 4 bases, and 11 bases lay between the germline ends. Germline V gene data show CDR1 as SGDLS and CDR2 as YYNGEE. The CDR3 is 13 amino acids.

The gene calls are TRBV2 and TRBJ2-1, with TRBD2 identical over 11 bases. V shed 5 bases, J shed 4 bases, and the junction held 4 bases outside the gene matches. The CDR3 contains 15 residues. The germline V gene encodes CDR1 SNHLY and CDR2 FYNNEI. As DNA, the CDR3 is TGTGCCAGCAGTAATAGCGGGAGGGATTACAATGAGCAGTTCTTC. Its translation is CASSNSGRDYNEQFF.

The chain combines TRBV30 with TRBJ1-1; D is uncertain. Germline CDR1 reads GTSNPN; CDR2 reads SVGIG (reference sequence). The CDR3 runs to 13 residues. Trimming stripped 4 bases from V and 4 bases from J, with 13 bases between. The CDR3 bases are TGTGCCTGGACCCTAGGAGTTCCCACTGAAGCTTTCTTT. It translates to CAWTLGVPTEAFF.